The 30 T cell receptor beta chains below come from one sample, sequenced in a study of human T cells and chemical hapten exposure. TCRdb called the RACE reads again in MiXCR, with one record for every CDR3 protein. The data hold around 95,000 distinct CDR3 sequences, with less than 14% observed a single time. Time point here: pre-sensitization, week 0. Described treatment: therapeutic diphenylcyclopropenone sensitization with weekly scalp DPC. Sequences were derived from whole blood, sampled in connection with sensitization to the hapten diphenylcyclopropenone (DPC). The origin of the receptors is a woman aged 55-69 years with alopecia areata. Some clones in this sample may be carry-over from other donors' samples.

This clonotype occurred many times. Here the CDR3 DNA reads TGTGCCAGCAGCTTAGCGGGCTCGTCGGACGAGCAGTACTTC. Translation gives CASSLAGSSDEQYF. The chain has TRBV7-3 and TRBJ2-7; possibly TRBD2 for D (5 bases). This CDR3 is built from 14 residues. The germline gives CDR1 SGHTA, CDR2 FQGTGA. V lost 2 bases and J 5 bases, leaving 13 bases between the germline ends.

This clonotype has a count of ten or more. DNA of the CDR3: TGCAGTGCTAATCTGGGACAGGGGGCGGAAAAACTGTTTTTT. This gives the protein CSANLGQGAEKLFF. J is TRBJ1-4 and V is TRBV20-1; TRBD1 agrees at 12 bases. Per the germline V gene, CDR1 is DFQATT and CDR2 is SNEGSKA (reference sequence). The CDR3 contains 14 residues. V was pared by 4 bases and J by 8 bases, with 5 bases of the junction left unmatched.

This clonotype was seen ten or more times. The V and J genes are TRBV5-1 and TRBJ1-2; D call uncertain. V lost 4 bases, J lost 8 bases, and 15 bases lay in between. Germline V gene lookup returns CDR1 SGHRS and CDR2 YFSETQ. This CDR3 is built from 13 residues. The CDR3 DNA reads TGCGCCAGCAGCCCTTTCGGGGAGTGGGGCTACACCTTC. The encoded protein is CASSPFGEWGYTF.

This clonotype was recorded a few times. The chain employs TRBV10-3 and TRBJ1-2; TRBD1 might be the D (5 bases). V lost 6 bases to trimming and J lost 1 base, with 9 bases between them. Germline V gene sequence: CDR1 ENHRY, CDR2 SYGVKD. The CDR3 runs 13 residues. The CDR3: CAISLDSNYGYTF. CDR3 DNA: TGTGCCATCAGCCTCGACAGTAACTATGGCTACACCTTC.

This clonotype has just a few counts. The chain combines TRBV5-1 with TRBJ2-3; 9 nucleotides align to TRBD1. Germline trimming cut 8 bases from V and 3 bases from J; bases unmatched to any gene: 10. CDR1 and CDR2 from the germline V gene are SGHRS and YFSETQ. The CDR3 runs to 15 residues. CDR3 loop: CASHLQGAETDTQYF. The DNA for the CDR3 is TGCGCCAGTCATCTACAGGGGGCGGAAACAGATACGCAGTATTTT.

The table lists this clonotype with many counts. This rearrangement joins TRBV12-3 or TRBV12-4 to TRBJ1-2; a weak D match, TRBD1 (5 bases). The V end was cut by 5 bases, the J end by 6 bases, with 19 bases between. CDR3 size: 15 residues. CDR3 loop: CASSPDGTPLDGYTF. In DNA form, the CDR3 reads TGTGCCAGCAGTCCGGACGGGACTCCATTGGATGGCTACACCTTC.

This clonotype was counted only a few times. V gene TRBV28 combines with J gene TRBJ1-2, with D hard to call. Germline loops: CDR1 MDHEN, CDR2 SYDVKM. The CDR3 loop spans 12 amino acids. Trimming pared 5 bases from V and 3 bases from J, leaving 7 bases between. In DNA, the CDR3 is TGTGCCAGCAGTCTACGGGACTATGGCTACACCTTC. It encodes CASSLRDYGYTF.

This clonotype showed up many times. The rearrangement links TRBV19 to TRBJ1-5, with 8 bases matching TRBD1. The CDR3 extends over 15 amino acids. V shed 3 bases and J 1 base; nucleotides not matched to a gene: 2. Germline V gives CDR1 LNHDA, CDR2 SQIVND (reference sequence). The CDR3 protein is CASSIQGASNQPQHF. The CDR3 nucleotides are TGTGCCAGTAGTATCCAGGGGGCCAGCAATCAGCCCCAGCATTTT.

This clonotype was observed at least ten times. CDR3 protein: CASSWAGTSTDTQYF. CDR3 in DNA: TGTGCCAGCAGCTGGGCGGGGACTAGCACAGATACGCAGTATTTT. The chain recombines TRBV7-6 with TRBJ2-3; weak D call: TRBD2 (6 bases). V was cut by 4 bases and J by 0 bases, with 11 bases left in between. CDR1 and CDR2 (germline): SGHVS, FNYEAQ. This CDR3 is 15 amino acids long.

This clonotype was picked up many times. The chain has TRBV18 and TRBJ1-1, with 10 nucleotides matching TRBD1. V gave up 4 bases and J gave up 5 bases; unmatched junction bases: 1. This CDR3 contains 13 residues. Germline V gene sequence: CDR1 KGHSH, CDR2 LQKENI. CDR3 in DNA: TGTGCCAGCTCACTGGACAGGGGGACTGAAGCTTTCTTT. Protein sequence: CASSLDRGTEAFF.

This clonotype was seen at least ten times. The V gene is TRBV7-9, the J gene TRBJ1-1; the D gene is possibly TRBD1 (6 bases). CDR3 length equals 13 residues. V shed 5 bases and J shed 1 base, with 8 bases lying between them. Germline-derived CDR1 and CDR2 are SEHNR and FQNEAQ (reference sequence). The CDR3 spells CASSRQENTEAFF. The CDR3 region has the DNA TGTGCCAGCAGCCGACAGGAGAACACTGAAGCTTTCTTT.

V usage is TRBV7-2 and J usage is TRBJ1-2, with a weak D call TRBD1 (5 bases). In germline, CDR1 is SGHTA, CDR2 FQGNSA. This CDR3 is 14 amino acids long. V gave up 4 bases and J gave up 5 bases, with 14 bases separating them. The CDR3 region is CASSSIGEGYGYTF. As DNA, the CDR3 is TGTGCCAGCAGCTCGATTGGGGAGGGGTATGGCTACACCTTC.

The chain couples TRBV5-1 to TRBJ2-1; 9 positions match TRBD1. After removal of 4 bases from V and 8 bases from J, the junction contained 10 bases not matched to a gene. The CDR3 consists of 15 residues. Germline CDR1 reads SGHRS; CDR2 reads YFSETQ. In nucleotides, the CDR3 is TGCGCCAGCAGCCCCGGGGGACAGGGTGTCGATGAGCAGTTCTTC. It translates to CASSPGGQGVDEQFF.

The rearrangement links TRBV4-2 to TRBJ2-6; D might be TRBD1 (8 bases). Per germline, CDR1 LGHNA and CDR2 YNFKEQ. V lost 4 bases and J lost 3, with 13 bases in between. This CDR3 has 16 residues. CDR3 region: CASSPYRGGGANVLTF. DNA of the CDR3: TGTGCCAGCAGCCCGTACAGGGGGGGTGGGGCCAACGTCCTGACTTTC.

About this clonotype itself: A much larger clone sits a single nucleotide away, making a read error possible. The J gene is TRBJ2-7, the V gene TRBV20-1; D not resolved. Per germline, CDR1 DFQATT and CDR2 SNEGSKA (reference sequence). Between the trimmed V and J ends, which lost 0 bases and 1 base, there was a span of 13 bases. This CDR3 has 15 amino acids. CDR3 protein: CSARDRLVGSYEQYF. The CDR3 DNA is TGCAGTGCTAGAGATCGGCTAGTGGGGTCCTACGAGCAGTACTTC.

This clonotype was observed at least ten times. The rearrangement links TRBV18 to TRBJ2-7; D gene uncertain. V was shortened by 3 bases and J by 2 bases, with 11 bases between the two germline ends. Germline values: CDR1 KGHSH, CDR2 LQKENI. The length of the CDR3 is 14 residues. The CDR3 coding sequence is TGTGCCAGCTCACCGGCCAGTAGGGCCTACGAGCAGTACTTC. Protein sequence: CASSPASRAYEQYF.

The chain uses TRBV7-6 and TRBJ1-3, with a tentative D call TRBD1 (5 bases). The CDR3 sequence is 16 residues long. The germline CDR1 and CDR2 sequences are SGHVS and FNYEAQ. The V gene lost 4 bases and the J gene lost 0 bases, with 13 bases spanning the gap. The CDR3 reads CASSSQDGGSGNTIYF. DNA of the CDR3: TGTGCCAGCAGCTCTCAGGACGGGGGCTCTGGAAACACCATATATTTT.

The table lists this clonotype with many counts. The V gene is TRBV6-5, the J gene TRBJ1-2; TRBD1 matches 9 bases. The CDR3 sequence is 17 residues long. V lost 6 bases, J lost 2 bases, and 13 bases stayed unmatched. Per germline, CDR1 MNHEY and CDR2 SVGAGI. This CDR3 reads CASRPFPGTGRNYGYTF. CDR3 sequence (DNA): TGTGCCAGCAGACCATTCCCCGGGACAGGGCGGAACTATGGCTACACCTTC.

V and J are TRBV9 and TRBJ1-1, with D unresolved. The CDR3 spans 14 residues. Trimming cost V 0 bases and J 1 base, with 7 bases left between them. CDR1 and CDR2 (germline): SGDLS, YYNGEE. CDR3 DNA: TGTGCCAGCAGCGTAGATCCAGCGAACACTGAAGCTTTCTTT. It encodes CASSVDPANTEAFF.

This clonotype was counted a few times. CDR3 sequence: CASSRTVSSGANVLTF. As DNA, the CDR3 is TGTGCCAGCAGTCGGACAGTTAGCTCTGGGGCCAACGTCCTGACTTTC. The chain joins TRBV6-4 to TRBJ2-6, with D possibly TRBD1 on 6 matching bases. Germline CDR1 is MRHNA and CDR2 is SNTAGT. The CDR3 is 16 residues long. The germline V and J ends were trimmed by 5 bases and 0 bases, with 11 bases remaining between them.

Worth noting for this clonotype: It may be a read error: a sequence one base away is much more abundant. This rearrangement joins TRBV2 to TRBJ1-2; 9 bases match TRBD1. The V gene's germline CDR1 is SNHLY and CDR2 FYNNEI. Trimming took 6 bases from V and 7 from J; bases not matched to a gene: 9. CDR3 length: 14 residues. CDR3 residues: CASRPGQGLPGYTF. The CDR3 DNA is TGTGCCAGCAGGCCGGGACAGGGTTTGCCTGGCTACACCTTC.

This clonotype was detected a few times. The chain links TRBV5-5 to TRBJ1-1, with 7 bases identical to TRBD1. Per germline, CDR1 SGHKS and CDR2 YYEKEE (reference sequence). This CDR3 is built from 11 residues. The V and J ends lost 2 bases and 11 bases, in that order; junction bases with no gene match: 3. In DNA, the CDR3 is TGTGCCAGCAGCTTAAGGGGGCTGGCTTTCTTT. Protein: CASSLRGLAFF.

This clonotype was found many times. The chain is built from TRBV29-1 and TRBJ2-7; 8 bases fit TRBD1. Trimming at V came to 6 bases and at J to 2 bases, leaving 6 bases not matched to a gene. CDR3 length: 13 amino acids. The germline gives CDR1 SQVTM, CDR2 ANQGSEA. The CDR3 region is CSVKDRETYEQYF. The CDR3 bases are TGCAGCGTAAAGGACAGGGAGACCTACGAGCAGTACTTC.

The genes are TRBV5-1 and TRBJ1-2; unclear D gene. The germline gives CDR1 SGHRS, CDR2 YFSETQ. This CDR3 comprises 13 residues. With 5 bases removed from V and 7 bases from J, the gap between germline ends came to 15 bases. CDR3 loop: CASSMGQEFGYTF. Written as DNA, the CDR3 is TGCGCCAGCAGTATGGGTCAGGAGTTTGGCTACACCTTC. Full variable domain (missing parts from reference TRBV5-1 and TRBJ1-2): KAGVTQTPRYLIKTRGQQVTLSCSPISGHRSVSWYQQTPGQGLQFLFEYFSETQRNKGNFPGRFSGRQFSNSRSEMNVSTLELGDSALYLCASSMGQEFGYTFGSGTRLTVV.

This clonotype was seen a few times. The V gene is TRBV6-2 or TRBV6-3, the J gene TRBJ2-1; a weak D match, TRBD1 (5 bases). V shed 5 bases and J shed 3 bases, with 14 bases lying between them. Germline-derived CDR1 and CDR2 are MNHEY and SVGEGT. The CDR3 contains 15 residues. The CDR3 nucleotides are TGTGCCAGCAGTAACTTACCACAGGTCTACAATGAGCAGTTCTTC. Encoded protein: CASSNLPQVYNEQFF.

This clonotype was counted at least ten times. This chain joins TRBV18 and TRBJ2-1, with TRBD2 as a possible D gene (5 bases). Deletions cut 2 bases from V and 0 bases from J, with 17 bases between. CDR1 and CDR2 (germline): KGHSH, LQKENI. The CDR3 is made up of 18 amino acids. DNA of the CDR3: TGTGCCAGCTCACCAGATCCCTTTGGAGGACCCTCCTACAATGAGCAGTTCTTC. Translated: CASSPDPFGGPSYNEQFF.

V is TRBV29-1 and J is TRBJ2-1, with D uncertain. With 4 bases removed from V and 8 bases from J, the gap between germline ends came to 21 bases. This CDR3 spans 15 amino acids. Germline-derived CDR1 and CDR2 are SQVTM and ANQGSEA. The chain's CDR3 is CSVVSDRVRYDEQFF. The DNA of the CDR3 is TGCAGCGTTGTTTCTGACCGCGTCAGATACGATGAGCAGTTCTTC.

CDR3: CASSLRSRFEGEAFF. In nucleotides, the CDR3 is TGTGCCAGCAGCTTAAGATCGAGGTTCGAAGGTGAAGCTTTCTTT. The chain couples TRBV7-2 to TRBJ1-1; D gene ambiguous. This CDR3 is built from 15 residues. V dropped 2 bases and J dropped 7 bases, with 17 bases sitting between them. The germline gives CDR1 SGHTA, CDR2 FQGNSA.

The rearrangement joins TRBV12-3 or TRBV12-4 to TRBJ2-1; D is uncertain. With 3 bases removed from V and 7 bases from J, the gap between germline ends came to 7 bases. This CDR3 is built from 12 residues. CDR3 nucleotide sequence: TGTGCCAGCAGTTTTAGTGTTAATGAGCAGTTCTTC. Its protein product is CASSFSVNEQFF.

This clonotype appeared many times. The V call is TRBV5-1, the J call TRBJ1-4; 9 nucleotides match TRBD1. The CDR3 is 13 residues long. Germline CDR1 and CDR2: SGHRS and YFSETQ. The junction had 1 base not matched to a gene; V was cut back by 4 bases and J by 6 bases. CDR3: CASSRDRDEKLFF. The CDR3 DNA reads as TGCGCCAGCAGCCGGGACAGGGATGAAAAACTGTTTTTT.